The 11 T cell receptor beta chains given below trace back to one sample, sequenced in a study of Ad26.COV2.S vaccination and SARS-CoV-2 variants. Treatment denoted: 15 to 20 received Ad26.COV2.S at low or high dose, single or two shots; several received placebo; per-sample allocation not given. The samples date from day 63 after the first vaccine or placebo injection. Data came from immunoSEQ multiplex PCR; TCRdb stores just in-frame clones and leaves some out. The table shows 410,000 or so clones, with 90% occurring only once. Sequencing used peripheral blood, obtained in a trial of Ad26.COV2.S vaccine versus placebo. The origin of the receptors is a person aged 18-65 years who received the Ad26.COV2.S COVID-19 vaccine or a placebo.

A few counts support this clone. This sequence joins TRBV7-3 and TRBJ2-1; either TRBD1 or TRBD2 may fit D (5 bases each). V was trimmed by 5 bases and J by 5 bases, leaving 10 bases between them. The CDR3 is made up of 13 amino acids. Germline V CDR1 and CDR2: SGHTA, FQGTGA. The CDR3 DNA follows: TGTGCCAGCAGCCGAGGGACGAACAATGAGCAGTTCTTC. Amino acids: CASSRGTNNEQFF.

The rearrangement uses TRBV7-9 and TRBJ2-6; the D is unclear. From germline, CDR1 is SEHNR and CDR2 FQNEAQ (reference sequence). This CDR3 contains 13 residues. V was trimmed by 5 bases and J by 4 bases, leaving 6 bases between them. CDR3 loop: CASSAAGANVLTF. The CDR3 DNA reads TGTGCCAGCAGCGCGGCGGGGGCCAACGTCCTGACTTTC.

J is TRBJ1-3 and V is TRBV7-9; D possibly corresponds to TRBD1 (6 bases). Germline assignment: CDR1 SEHNR and CDR2 FQNEAQ (reference sequence). V lost 5 bases to trimming and J lost 0 bases, with 14 bases between them. This CDR3 is 16 amino acids long. CDR3 nucleotides: TGTGCCAGCAGCCCAAGACAGGCGAGCTCTGGAAACACCATATATTTT. Its translation is CASSPRQASSGNTIYF.

The chain has TRBV27 and TRBJ2-2, with unresolved D. This CDR3 contains 13 residues. Looked up from germline, CDR1 is MNHEY and CDR2 is SMNVEV (reference sequence). Trimming pared 6 bases from V and 3 bases from J, leaving 8 bases between. Here the CDR3 reads CASSLGDTGELFF. The CDR3 DNA follows: TGTGCCAGCAGCCTTGGGGACACCGGGGAGCTGTTTTTT.

V gene TRBV4-3 combines with J gene TRBJ1-2, with D possibly being TRBD1 (5 bases). CDR3 size: 15 residues. V was trimmed by 4 bases and J by 4 bases, leaving 16 bases between them. Germline CDR1 LGHNA, CDR2 YSLEER. For the CDR3, the DNA is TGCGCCAGCAGCCCGGAAGCCTGGACACCCTATGGCTACACCTTC. Translation gives CASSPEAWTPYGYTF.

The rearrangement joins TRBV9 to TRBJ2-1, with D perhaps TRBD1 (6 bases). The CDR3 spans 15 residues. Germline V gives CDR1 SGDLS, CDR2 YYNGEE. V was trimmed by 2 bases and J by 4 bases, leaving 13 bases between them. CDR3 nucleotides: TGTGCCAGCAGCGTGAGCAGGGGAACGTACAATGAGCAGTTCTTC. This encodes CASSVSRGTYNEQFF.

The J gene is TRBJ2-1, the V gene TRBV5-4; TRBD1 matches at 9 bases. The germline gives CDR1 SGHNT, CDR2 YYREEE (reference sequence). V dropped 4 bases and J dropped 4; count of bases not matched to a gene: 6. The CDR3 is 15 amino acids. Here the CDR3 DNA reads TGTGCCAGCAGCCCAGGGACAGGGAAATACAATGAGCAGTTCTTC. Protein sequence: CASSPGTGKYNEQFF.

CDR3: CASSRDKSYEQYF. CDR3 DNA sequence: TGTGCCAGTTCCCGGGACAAGTCCTACGAGCAGTACTTC. The chain joins TRBV19 to TRBJ2-7; D might be TRBD1 (6 bases). The CDR3 sequence is 13 residues long. Trimming removed 8 bases from V and 1 base from J, with 12 bases in between. Germline CDR1 reads LNHDA; CDR2 reads SQIVND (reference sequence). The entire variable domain, with the rest obtained from reference TRBV19 and TRBJ2-7, is as follows: DGGITQSPKYLFRKEGQNVTLSCEQNLNHDAMYWYRQDPGQGLRLIYYSQIVNDFQKGDIAEGYSVSREKKESFPLTVTSAQKNPTAFYLCASSRDKSYEQYFGPGTRLTVT.

The rearrangement links TRBV7-9 to TRBJ2-7; D may be TRBD2 (5 bases). The ends were cut back, 3 bases at V and 3 bases at J, with 9 bases in the middle. In germline, CDR1 is SEHNR, CDR2 FQNEAQ (reference sequence). CDR3 size: 13 residues. CDR3 loop: CASSLHRDYEQYF. CDR3 sequence (DNA): TGTGCCAGCAGCTTGCACCGGGACTACGAGCAGTACTTC.

V usage is TRBV5-4 and J usage is TRBJ2-7; a weak D match, TRBD2 (5 bases). Trimming removed 2 bases at V and 6 bases at J, with 15 bases between. This CDR3 region has 14 residues. Germline loops: CDR1 SGHNT, CDR2 YYREEE (reference sequence). CDR3 DNA: TGTGCCAGCAGCTTCTCAGGAGGCGGGCTCGAGCAGTACTTC. Amino acids: CASSFSGGGLEQYF.

This chain uses TRBV18 with TRBJ1-5; no clear D gene. Trimming stripped 2 bases from V and 6 bases from J, with 11 bases between. Germline V gives CDR1 KGHSH, CDR2 LQKENI. The length of the CDR3 is 14 residues. For the CDR3, the DNA is TGTGCCAGCTCACCAGAATCGGAGGGTCAGCCCCAGCATTTT. Amino acid sequence: CASSPESEGQPQHF.